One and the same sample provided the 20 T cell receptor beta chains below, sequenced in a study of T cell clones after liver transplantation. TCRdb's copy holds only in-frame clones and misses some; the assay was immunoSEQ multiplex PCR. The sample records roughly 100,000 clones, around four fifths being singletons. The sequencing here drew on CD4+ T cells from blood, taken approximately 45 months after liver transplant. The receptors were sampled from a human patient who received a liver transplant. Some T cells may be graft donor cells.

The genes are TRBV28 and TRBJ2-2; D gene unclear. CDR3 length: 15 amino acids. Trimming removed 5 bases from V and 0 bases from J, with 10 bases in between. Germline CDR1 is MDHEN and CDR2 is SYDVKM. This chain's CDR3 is CASSLYTANTGELFF. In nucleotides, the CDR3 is TGTGCCAGCAGTCTTTATACCGCGAACACCGGGGAGCTGTTTTTT.

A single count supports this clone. CDR3 in amino acids: CASSSPSLSGNTIYF. The DNA for the CDR3 is TGTGCCAGCAGCTCCCCCAGCCTCTCTGGAAACACCATATATTTT. V gene TRBV28 combines with J gene TRBJ1-3, with D hard to call. The ends were cut back, 6 bases at V and 0 bases at J, with 12 bases in the middle. Germline V CDR1 and CDR2: MDHEN, SYDVKM. This CDR3 spans 15 amino acids.

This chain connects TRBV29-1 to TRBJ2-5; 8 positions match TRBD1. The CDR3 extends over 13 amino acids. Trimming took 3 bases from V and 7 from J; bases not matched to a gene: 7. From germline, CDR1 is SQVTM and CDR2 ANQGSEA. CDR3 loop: CSVELQGVWTQYF. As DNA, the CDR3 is TGCAGCGTTGAGTTACAGGGGGTTTGGACCCAGTACTTC. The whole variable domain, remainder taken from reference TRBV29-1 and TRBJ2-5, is SAVISQKPSRDICQRGTSLTIQCQVDSQVTMMFWYRQQPGQSLTLIATANQGSEATYESGFVIDKFPISRPNLTFSTLTVSNMSPEDSSIYLCSVELQGVWTQYFGPGTRLLVL.

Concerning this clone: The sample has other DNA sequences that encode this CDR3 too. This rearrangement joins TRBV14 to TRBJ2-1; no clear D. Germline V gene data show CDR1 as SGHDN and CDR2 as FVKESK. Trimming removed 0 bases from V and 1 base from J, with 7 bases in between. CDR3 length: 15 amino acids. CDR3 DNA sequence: TGTGCCAGCAGCCAAGATCTAGGGTCCTACAATGAGCAGTTCTTC. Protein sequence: CASSQDLGSYNEQFF.

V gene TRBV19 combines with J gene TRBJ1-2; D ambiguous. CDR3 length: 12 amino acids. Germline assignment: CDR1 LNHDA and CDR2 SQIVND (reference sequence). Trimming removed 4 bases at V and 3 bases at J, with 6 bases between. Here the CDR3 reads CASSKADYGYTF. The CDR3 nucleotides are TGTGCCAGTAGTAAGGCGGACTATGGCTACACCTTC.

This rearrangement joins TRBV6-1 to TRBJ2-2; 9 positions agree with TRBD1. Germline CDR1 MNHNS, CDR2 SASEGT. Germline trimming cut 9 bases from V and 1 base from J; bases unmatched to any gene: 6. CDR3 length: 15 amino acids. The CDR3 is CASRRDRENTGELFF. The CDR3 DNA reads TGTGCCAGTCGCCGGGACAGGGAGAACACCGGGGAGCTGTTTTTT.

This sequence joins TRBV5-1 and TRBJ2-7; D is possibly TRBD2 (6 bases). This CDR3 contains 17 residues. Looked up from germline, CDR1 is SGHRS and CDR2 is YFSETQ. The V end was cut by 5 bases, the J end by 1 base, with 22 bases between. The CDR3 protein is CASRSLGAGRSSYEQYF. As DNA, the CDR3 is TGCGCCAGCAGATCACTAGGGGCGGGACGGTCATCCTACGAGCAGTACTTC.

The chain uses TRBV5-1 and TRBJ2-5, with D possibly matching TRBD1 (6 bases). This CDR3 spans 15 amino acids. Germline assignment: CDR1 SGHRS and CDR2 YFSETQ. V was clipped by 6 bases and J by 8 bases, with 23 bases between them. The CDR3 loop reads CASTPWLTGTITQYF. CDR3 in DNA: TGCGCCAGCACCCCCTGGCTTACAGGGACAATTACCCAGTACTTC.

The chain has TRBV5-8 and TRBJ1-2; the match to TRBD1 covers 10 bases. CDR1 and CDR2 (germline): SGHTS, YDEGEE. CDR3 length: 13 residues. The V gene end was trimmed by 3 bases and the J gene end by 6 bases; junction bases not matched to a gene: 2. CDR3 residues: CASSWGQGNGYTF. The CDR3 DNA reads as TGTGCCAGCAGCTGGGGACAGGGGAATGGCTACACCTTC.

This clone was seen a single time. CDR3 DNA: TGTGCCAGCAGTCCTAGACAGGGGGGGTCCTCCTATAATTCACCCCTCCACTTT. Its translation is CASSPRQGGSSYNSPLHF. The chain links TRBV27 to TRBJ1-6; TRBD1 aligns across 9 bases. CDR3 length equals 18 residues. Trimming took 5 bases from V and 0 from J; bases not matched to a gene: 8. From germline, CDR1 is MNHEY and CDR2 SMNVEV (reference sequence).

The CDR3 DNA sequence: TGTGCCAGCAGTGAAGCCACAGGGTTTCCGTACGAGCAGTACTTC. Its translation: CASSEATGFPYEQYF. The chain couples TRBV2 to TRBJ2-7; a weak D match, TRBD1 (6 bases). CDR1 is SNHLY and CDR2 is FYNNEI in the germline V gene. CDR3 length: 15 residues. Trimming shortened V by 0 bases and J by 4 bases, and 13 bases separated the two germline ends.

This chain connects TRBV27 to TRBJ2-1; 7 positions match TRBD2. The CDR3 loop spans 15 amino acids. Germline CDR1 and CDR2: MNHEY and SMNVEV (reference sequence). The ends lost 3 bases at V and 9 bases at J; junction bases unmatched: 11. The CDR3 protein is CASSLVASGRGEQFF. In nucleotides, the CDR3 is TGTGCCAGCAGTTTGGTAGCTAGCGGTAGAGGTGAGCAGTTCTTC.

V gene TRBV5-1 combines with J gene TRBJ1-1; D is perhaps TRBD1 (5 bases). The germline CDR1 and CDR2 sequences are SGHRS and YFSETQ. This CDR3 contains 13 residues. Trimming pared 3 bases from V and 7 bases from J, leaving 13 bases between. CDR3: CASSSPAGSEAFF. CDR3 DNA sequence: TGCGCCAGCAGCTCGCCGGCAGGGAGTGAAGCTTTCTTT.

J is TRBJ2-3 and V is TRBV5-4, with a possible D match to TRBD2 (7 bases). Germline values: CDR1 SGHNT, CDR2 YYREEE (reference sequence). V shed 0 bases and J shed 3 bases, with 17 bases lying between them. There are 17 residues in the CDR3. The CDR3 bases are TGTGCCAGCAGCTTGGAGGTTAGGGGGGGAGAGACAGATACGCAGTATTTT. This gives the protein CASSLEVRGGETDTQYF.

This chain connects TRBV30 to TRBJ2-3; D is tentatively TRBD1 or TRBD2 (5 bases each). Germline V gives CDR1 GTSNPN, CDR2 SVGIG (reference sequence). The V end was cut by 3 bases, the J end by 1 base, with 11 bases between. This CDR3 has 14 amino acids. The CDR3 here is CAWSHRDGTDTQYF. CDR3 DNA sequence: TGTGCCTGGAGCCATAGGGACGGCACAGATACGCAGTATTTT.

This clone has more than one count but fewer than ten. The CDR3 coding sequence is TGTGCCAGCAGCCCACCGGGACAGAGCTCTGGAAACACCATATATTTT. It yields the protein CASSPPGQSSGNTIYF. The chain joins TRBV28 to TRBJ1-3; 7 bases are shared with TRBD1. CDR3 length: 16 amino acids. Trimming at V came to 6 bases and at J to 0 bases, leaving 8 bases not matched to a gene. Germline CDR1 reads MDHEN; CDR2 reads SYDVKM.

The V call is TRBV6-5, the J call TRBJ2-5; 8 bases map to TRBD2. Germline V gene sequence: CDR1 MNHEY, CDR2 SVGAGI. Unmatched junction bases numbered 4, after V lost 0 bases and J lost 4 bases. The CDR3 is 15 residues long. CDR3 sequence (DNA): TGTGCCAGCAGTTACTCGCGGCTAGCGGGAGAGACCCAGTACTTC. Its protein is CASSYSRLAGETQYF.

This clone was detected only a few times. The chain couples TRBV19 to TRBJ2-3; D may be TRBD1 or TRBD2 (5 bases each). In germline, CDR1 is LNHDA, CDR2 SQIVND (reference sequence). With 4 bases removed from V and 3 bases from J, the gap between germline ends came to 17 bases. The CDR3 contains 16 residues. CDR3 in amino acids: CASSRDHREGTDTQYF. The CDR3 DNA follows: TGTGCCAGTAGTAGGGACCACCGTGAGGGGACAGATACGCAGTATTTT.

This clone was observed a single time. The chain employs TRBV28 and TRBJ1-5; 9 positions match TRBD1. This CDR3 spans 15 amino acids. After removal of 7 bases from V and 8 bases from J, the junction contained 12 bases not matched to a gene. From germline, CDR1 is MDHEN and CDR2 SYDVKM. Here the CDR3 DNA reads TGTGCCAGCATCCCACTACAGGGGGCGGCTAAGCCCCAGCATTTT. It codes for CASIPLQGAAKPQHF.

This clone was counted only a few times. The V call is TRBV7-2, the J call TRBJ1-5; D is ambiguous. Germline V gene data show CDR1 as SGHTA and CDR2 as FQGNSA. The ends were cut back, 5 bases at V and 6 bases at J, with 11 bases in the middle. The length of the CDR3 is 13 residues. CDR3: CASSLWQSQPQHF. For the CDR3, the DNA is TGTGCCAGCAGCCTGTGGCAGAGTCAGCCCCAGCATTTT.